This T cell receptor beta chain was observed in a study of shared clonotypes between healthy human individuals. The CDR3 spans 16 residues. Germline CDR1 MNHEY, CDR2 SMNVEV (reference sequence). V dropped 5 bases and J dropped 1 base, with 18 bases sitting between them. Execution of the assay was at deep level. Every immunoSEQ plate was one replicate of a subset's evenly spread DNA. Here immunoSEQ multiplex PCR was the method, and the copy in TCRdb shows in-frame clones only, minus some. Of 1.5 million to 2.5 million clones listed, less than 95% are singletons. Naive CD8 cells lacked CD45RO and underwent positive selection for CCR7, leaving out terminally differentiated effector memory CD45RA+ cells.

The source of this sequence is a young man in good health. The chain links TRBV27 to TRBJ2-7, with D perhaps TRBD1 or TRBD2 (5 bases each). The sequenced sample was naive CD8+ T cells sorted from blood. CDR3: CASSPSRGPLSYEQYF. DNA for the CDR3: TGTGCCAGCAGTCCCAGCCGGGGACCTCTTTCCTACGAGCAGTACTTC.